The following is a TCR beta chain sequence with its context. The clone's antigen remains unknown. The record has no base qualities; no much larger clone is one base away. The library relied on 5' RACE. The sequencer listed for this sample is Illumina HiSeq 2500. A second about 6 to 11 cycle PCR used a sample-barcoded 5' primer and a J-beta primer mix. A template-switch 5' adaptor carrying 12 random nucleotides introduced a unique molecular identifier onto each TCR beta cDNA molecule. At least 3 million CDR3-containing paired-end reads were obtained from each sample. First-strand cDNA synthesis was performed from all RNA using the Mint cDNA synthesis kit, with priming by a TRBC-specific oligonucleotide. All cDNA was treated with uracil-DNA glycosylase and then went through a first 18-cycle PCR with the universal primers M1SS and BC2_uni_R. In the source study's methods: For normalization, 1 million high-quality reads were randomly selected from each sample, with every read carrying a distinct molecular identifier. Reads sharing molecular identifiers were discarded rather than binned into consensus sequences. MiTCR, run with a Q25 quality threshold and the strictest error-elimination algorithm, handled CDR3 identification, clonotype clustering and error correction. Lower-bound total TCR beta diversity was estimated with a nonparametric unseen species model using Euler transformation. TCRdb ran its own pipeline on the public reads, namely fastp trimming at Q25 and MiXCR clone calling, and kept in-frame beta chains. Rows with a matching CDR3 protein are joined into one entry that keeps the most common DNA and genes. These V and J calls are TCRdb output, not the study's own analysis. This sample gives about 1.6 million distinct CDR3 sequences in total; roughly 32% of them show up just once. Of the sample, roughly 12% is held by the ten largest clones.

V is pared back by 6 bases and J by 1 base, with 7 bases lying between the germline termini. CDR1 and CDR2, looked up from the germline V gene, are SQVTM and ANQGSEA. From its cysteine to its phenylalanine, the CDR3 spans 11 amino acids. CDR3 DNA only is kept here, 33 bases in frame from base 1. Donors were about 36 systemically healthy Caucasian individuals from Russia aged roughly 6 to 90 years. Ten milliliters of peripheral blood were drawn from each donor into EDTA-treated Vacutainer tubes. Ficoll-Paque density-gradient centrifugation was used to isolate PBMCs, with at least 6 million obtained per sample. Total RNA, at least 5.5 micrograms per sample, was extracted from PBMCs with Trizol reagent. For every donor, an aliquot of PBMCs went through flow cytometry to measure the percentages of naive CD45RAhigh/CD27high T cells. The sample belongs to a study of blood T cells in healthy people across ages (dated by TCRdb to between 2015 and 2016). Looking at the study overall: In model experiments, roughly one uniquely barcoded TCR beta cDNA molecule per two T cells was captured by template switching. Donors were grouped into four age groups: young (average roughly 17 years), middle-aged (39), aged (about 60) and long-lived (about 90). To avoid experimental bias, donors of different ages were spread randomly across the sequencing lanes. Using deep sequencing normalized with unique cDNA molecular identifiers, the study measured how TCR beta repertoire diversity changes with age. The study analyzed two additional independent replicas of 1 million unique cDNA reads from the same blood draw for two donors, one aged 18 to 30 and one aged 80 or older. Here is what the overall study found, with its caveats: Because profiling used bulk unsorted PBMCs, naive and antigen-experienced compartments could not be compared conclusively. A strong correlation was found between observed TCR beta diversity and the percentage of naive T cells measured by flow cytometry. The long-lived group showed more naive CD4+ T cells, fewer expanded clones and increased TCR diversity than the aged group, suggesting age selection. Estimates of total diversity based on one million sequenced T cells were regarded as lower bounds and as underestimates. Because the CMV infection status of the donors was unknown, age-related changes in expanded clonotypes may potentially have been confounded. Observed TCR beta diversity per million T cells fell roughly linearly with age, and a significant reduction was already apparent by age around 39.

The clonotype comes from a woman aged 30 to 39 in good health. The chain employs TRBV29-1 and TRBJ2-7; the D gene is not confidently resolved. Source material: blood. The CDR3 has the sequence CSVTSSYEQYF. The nucleotide sequence is TGCAGCGTGACATCTTCCTACGAGCAGTACTTC.